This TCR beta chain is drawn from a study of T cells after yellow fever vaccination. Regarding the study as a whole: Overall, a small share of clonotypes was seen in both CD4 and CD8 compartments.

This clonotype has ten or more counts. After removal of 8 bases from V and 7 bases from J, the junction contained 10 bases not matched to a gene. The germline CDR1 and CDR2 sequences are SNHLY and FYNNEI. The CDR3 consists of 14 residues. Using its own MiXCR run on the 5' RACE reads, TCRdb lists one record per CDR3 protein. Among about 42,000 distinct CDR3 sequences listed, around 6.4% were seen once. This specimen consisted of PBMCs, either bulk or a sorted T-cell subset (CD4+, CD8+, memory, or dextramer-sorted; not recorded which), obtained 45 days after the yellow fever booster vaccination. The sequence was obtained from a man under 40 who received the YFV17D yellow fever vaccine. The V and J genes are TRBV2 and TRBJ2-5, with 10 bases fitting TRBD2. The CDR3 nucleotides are TGTGCCAGCGCGGGACTAGCGCGGCAGGGGACCCAGTACTTC. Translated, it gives CASAGLARQGTQYF.